Below are 12 T cell receptor beta chains sequenced from a single sample in a study of blood T cell dynamics during melanoma immunotherapy. This table comes from immunoSEQ multiplex PCR, and its TCRdb copy is limited to in-frame clones, with some not included. Among under 11,000 clones listed, roughly 89% were seen once. Regarding time point: week 3, after first cycle of checkpoint inhibitor. The specimen comprised blood, sampled from a patient treated with checkpoint blockade. Receptors were obtained from a human donor with melanoma.

V and J are TRBV10-3 and TRBJ1-2; 9 positions match TRBD1. The CDR3 sequence is 14 residues long. The V gene end was trimmed by 4 bases and the J gene end by 7 bases; junction bases not matched to a gene: 7. Germline-derived CDR1 and CDR2 are ENHRY and SYGVKD. The CDR3 nucleotides are TGTGCCATCAGTGCACCCGGGACAGGGTTTGGCTACACCTTC. It encodes CAISAPGTGFGYTF.

V is TRBV19 and J is TRBJ2-2, with D possibly being TRBD2 (6 bases). Per the germline V gene, CDR1 is LNHDA and CDR2 is SQIVND (reference sequence). V was trimmed by 6 bases and J by 5 bases, leaving 16 bases between them. The length of the CDR3 is 15 residues. Written as DNA, the CDR3 is TGTGCCAGTAGCCCCCGGGGACTGGGGACCGGGGAGCTGTTTTTT. This translates into CASSPRGLGTGELFF.

This clone showed up just once. The chain joins TRBV9 to TRBJ2-2, with D possibly TRBD2 on 5 matching bases. V lost 0 bases, J lost 5 bases, and 11 bases lay in between. Germline V gives CDR1 SGDLS, CDR2 YYNGEE. The CDR3 covers 15 residues. The chain's CDR3 is CASSVGGSWTGELFF. CDR3 in DNA: TGTGCCAGCAGCGTAGGAGGGAGTTGGACCGGGGAGCTGTTTTTT.

The rearrangement joins TRBV5-1 to TRBJ2-1; D is undetermined. This CDR3 is built from 14 residues. Trimming pared 0 bases from V and 5 bases from J, leaving 9 bases between. Germline CDR1 and CDR2: SGHRS and YFSETQ. CDR3 nucleotide sequence: TGCGCCAGCAGCTTGGTGGGGTGGAACAATGAGCAGTTCTTC. It yields the protein CASSLVGWNNEQFF.

The rearrangement uses TRBV5-5 and TRBJ2-5, with 7 bases aligning to TRBD1. V trimming: 4 bases; J trimming: 2 bases; junction bases outside the gene matches: 2. Per germline, CDR1 SGHKS and CDR2 YYEKEE (reference sequence). This CDR3 contains 13 residues. The CDR3 sequence is CASSPTGQETQYF. The CDR3 DNA sequence: TGTGCCAGCAGCCCGACAGGGCAAGAGACCCAGTACTTC.

The chain combines TRBV6-6 with TRBJ2-7, with 11 bases fitting TRBD2. Losses at the gene ends were 2 bases for V and 7 bases for J; bases not matched to a gene: 7. CDR3 size: 15 residues. Germline lookup yields CDR1 MNHNY and CDR2 SVGAGI (reference sequence). The CDR3: CASSYRSGRASEQYF. The CDR3, as DNA: TGTGCCAGCAGTTACCGTAGCGGGAGGGCTTCTGAGCAGTACTTC.

The rearrangement uses TRBV28 and TRBJ2-5, with D unclear. The V end lost 7 bases, the J end lost 2 bases, and 5 bases lay between the germline ends. From germline, CDR1 is MDHEN and CDR2 SYDVKM. The CDR3 length is 11 residues. CDR3 amino acids: CASNKQETQYF. The DNA of the CDR3 is TGTGCCAGCAATAAGCAAGAGACCCAGTACTTC.

This sequence joins TRBV7-6 and TRBJ2-5, with 7 bases aligning to TRBD1. Germline V gene lookup returns CDR1 SGHVS and CDR2 FNYEAQ. This CDR3 contains 13 residues. J was trimmed by 9 bases and V by 5 bases; bases with no gene match: 9. CDR3 residues: CASSRGTALAQYF. CDR3 sequence (DNA): TGTGCCAGCAGCCGAGGGACAGCTCTGGCCCAGTACTTC.

The chain couples TRBV7-2 to TRBJ2-5; 11 nucleotides align to TRBD2. This CDR3 spans 14 amino acids. Germline CDR1 SGHTA, CDR2 FQGNSA. V lost 3 bases, J lost 5 bases, and 2 bases stayed unmatched. The CDR3 reads CASSLVAGGETQYF. CDR3 bases: TGTGCCAGCAGCTTGGTAGCGGGAGGGGAGACCCAGTACTTC.

V and J are TRBV11-2 and TRBJ2-7; D call uncertain. The V gene lost 5 bases and the J gene lost 0 bases, with 11 bases spanning the gap. The CDR3 is 14 residues long. Per the germline V gene, CDR1 is SGHAT and CDR2 is FQNNGV. Here the CDR3 reads CASSPTFSSYEQYF. The CDR3 bases are TGTGCCAGCAGCCCCACTTTCTCCTCCTACGAGCAGTACTTC.

The chain employs TRBV27 and TRBJ2-3, with D hard to call. Germline V CDR1 and CDR2: MNHEY, SMNVEV (reference sequence). The CDR3 consists of 14 residues. V was cut by 2 bases and J by 5 bases, with 11 bases left in between. The CDR3 here is CASSLSPTGDTQYF. The CDR3 DNA sequence: TGTGCCAGCAGTTTAAGTCCAACTGGAGATACGCAGTATTTT.

The J gene is TRBJ2-1, the V gene TRBV7-9; TRBD2 agrees at 7 bases. The CDR3 covers 15 residues. The V gene's germline CDR1 is SEHNR and CDR2 FQNEAQ (reference sequence). V lost 5 bases to trimming and J lost 3 bases; unmatched junction nucleotides: 7. Here the CDR3 DNA reads TGTGCCAGCAGCCCCGGGGGGAGGGACTACAATGAGCAGTTCTTC. Its translation is CASSPGGRDYNEQFF. Variable domain in full (rest from reference TRBV7-9 and TRBJ2-1): DTGVSQNPRHKITKRGQNVTFRCDPISEHNRLYWYRQTLGQGPEFLTYFQNEAQLEKSRLLSDRFSAERPKGSFSTLEIQRTEQGDSAMYLCASSPGGRDYNEQFFGPGTRLTVL.